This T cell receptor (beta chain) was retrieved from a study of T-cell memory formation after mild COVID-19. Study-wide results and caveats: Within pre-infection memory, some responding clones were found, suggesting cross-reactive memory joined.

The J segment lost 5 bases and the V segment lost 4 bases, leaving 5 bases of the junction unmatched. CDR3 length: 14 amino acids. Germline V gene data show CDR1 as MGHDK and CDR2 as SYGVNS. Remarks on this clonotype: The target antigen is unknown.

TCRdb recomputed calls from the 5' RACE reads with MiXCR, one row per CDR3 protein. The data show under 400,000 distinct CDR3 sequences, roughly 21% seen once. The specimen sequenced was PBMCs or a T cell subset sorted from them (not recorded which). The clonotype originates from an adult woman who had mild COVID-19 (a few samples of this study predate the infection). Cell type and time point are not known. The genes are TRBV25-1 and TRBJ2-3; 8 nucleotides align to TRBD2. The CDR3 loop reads CASSVGLGGDTQYF. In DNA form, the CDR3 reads TGTGCCAGCAGTGTGGGACTAGGAGGAGATACGCAGTATTTT.